This entry describes one T cell receptor beta chain. Trimming cost V 2 bases and J 0 bases, with 9 bases left between them. Germline V gene sequence: CDR1 SGHNT, CDR2 YYREEE (reference sequence). The CDR3 covers 14 residues. The assay was immunoSEQ multiplex PCR, and TCRdb's table has in-frame clones only and misses some. This table has roughly 20,000 clones, roughly 98% appearing once. The sample comes from a study of T cells after posttransplantation cyclophosphamide. The naive gate required viable CD3+CD4+ or CD3+CD8+ cells with CCR7+CD45RA+CD45RO-CD95-CD27+CD28+ phenotype. This sequence joins TRBV5-4 and TRBJ2-7, with D unresolved. The sequencing input was naive CD4+ T cells sorted from PBMCs. The TCR sequence derives from a man aged 35-49 years in good health, CMV-negative, and a related stem cell transplant donor. CDR3 amino acids: CASSFSPDSYEQYF. The CDR3 DNA reads as TGTGCCAGCAGCTTCTCTCCAGACTCCTACGAGCAGTACTTC.